This T cell receptor (beta chain) was retrieved from a study of cytomegalovirus exposure and HLA in healthy donors. Findings and caveats of the study: A later analysis found that most CMV-associated TCR beta chains appeared HLA-restricted.

The PCR ran on 60 Vbeta and 13 Jbeta primers. Sequencing was performed with immunoSEQ multiplex PCR; in TCRdb, only in-frame clones are kept and a portion is missing. The sample records 200,000 to 250,000 clones, 60% to 85% being singletons. Notes on this clone: Antigen specificity is unknown.

This TCR was sampled from a man aged 35 to 55 in good health and CMV-seronegative. The sample comprised PBMCs.

CDR3 amino acids: CASSSRGAANTEAFF. The CDR3 DNA is TGTGCCAGCAGCTCCAGGGGGGCAGCGAACACTGAAGCTTTCTTT. The chain carries TRBV7-2 and TRBJ1-1, with 7 bases aligning to TRBD1. This CDR3 has 15 amino acids. Looked up from germline, CDR1 is SGHTA and CDR2 is FQGNSA. V shed 4 bases and J 1 base; nucleotides not matched to a gene: 6.